Below, one T cell receptor (beta chain) is given with its context. Data came from immunoSEQ multiplex PCR; TCRdb stores just in-frame clones and leaves some out. The data hold 250,000 or so clones, with around nine tenths observed a single time. These data are taken from a study of blood T cell repertoires in COVID-19. The CDR3 spans 15 residues. The J segment lost 4 bases and the V segment lost 5 bases, leaving 9 bases of the junction unmatched. CDR1 and CDR2 from the germline V gene are MDHEN and SYDVKM. Grouping used clinical history reported by participants in a survey and questionnaire. Participants classified as exposed had met a COVID-19 case within 2 weeks before study entry.

The chain couples TRBV28 to TRBJ1-1; 8 bases are shared with TRBD1. What was sequenced was PBMCs or T cells enriched from blood (not recorded which). The receptor comes from a woman between 35 and 50 years old who had been exposed to COVID-19. CDR3 bases: TGTGCCAGCAGTCCTTCCGGGACAGGTCGCACTGAAGCTTTCTTT. Translation: CASSPSGTGRTEAFF.